These 29 T cell receptor beta chains were sequenced from one sample in a study of T cell responses to AZD1222 COVID-19 vaccine. Method: immunoSEQ multiplex PCR; TCRdb's copy keeps in-frame clones and lacks some. The sample shows roughly 130,000 clones, around 93% of them seen only once. Specimen: peripheral blood, collected on day 0 of AZD1222 vaccination. These receptors were obtained from an adult in good health.

This clone was observed a single time. This chain links TRBV7-3 with TRBJ2-3; D remains unclear. The V gene's germline CDR1 is SGHTA and CDR2 FQGTGA. V was shortened by 5 bases and J by 1 base, with 13 bases between the two germline ends. CDR3 length equals 15 residues. CDR3 nucleotides: TGTGCCAGCAGCATTACTCGGACCGGCACAGATACGCAGTATTTT. Encoded protein: CASSITRTGTDTQYF. Full variable domain (rest looked up from reference TRBV7-3 and TRBJ2-3): GAGVSQTPSNKVTEKGKYVELRCDPISGHTALYWYRQSLGQGPEFLIYFQGTGAADDSGLPNDRFFAVRPEGSVSTLKIQRTERGDSAVYLCASSITRTGTDTQYFGPGTRLTVL.

The CDR3 sequence is CASNRDRGNQPQHF. CDR3 DNA: TGTGCCAGTAACCGGGACAGGGGGAATCAGCCCCAGCATTTT. The chain joins TRBV19 to TRBJ1-5; 11 positions match TRBD1. This CDR3 contains 14 residues. Germline CDR1 reads LNHDA; CDR2 reads SQIVND (reference sequence). Unmatched junction bases numbered 3, after V lost 7 bases and J lost 4 bases.

This clone has only a few counts. The chain links TRBV7-9 to TRBJ1-3, with TRBD1 as a possible D gene (6 bases). Trimming took 3 bases from V and 4 from J, leaving 10 bases between them. This CDR3 has 14 amino acids. CDR1 and CDR2 from the germline V gene are SEHNR and FQNEAQ (reference sequence). In DNA form, the CDR3 reads TGTGCCAGCAGCTTTGGACAGAAAGGAAACACCATATATTTT. This sequence encodes CASSFGQKGNTIYF.

This chain connects TRBV7-9 to TRBJ2-1, with D tentatively TRBD2 (5 bases). The ends were cut back, 3 bases at V and 2 bases at J, with 17 bases in the middle. This CDR3 has 17 residues. Germline CDR1 and CDR2: SEHNR and FQNEAQ (reference sequence). The CDR3 coding sequence is TGTGCCAGCAGCTTTGTCAGCGGCACAAACCCCTACAATGAGCAGTTCTTC. Translating it yields CASSFVSGTNPYNEQFF.

V is TRBV5-4 and J is TRBJ1-1, with D tentatively TRBD1 (5 bases). CDR3 length: 15 amino acids. Germline loops: CDR1 SGHNT, CDR2 YYREEE (reference sequence). Between the trimmed V and J ends, which lost 3 bases and 0 bases, there was a span of 12 bases. The CDR3 is CASSSRQSLNTEAFF. For the CDR3, the DNA is TGTGCCAGCAGCTCCAGACAGAGCTTGAACACTGAAGCTTTCTTT.

The chain links TRBV30 to TRBJ1-1; D call uncertain. The V gene lost 3 bases and the J gene lost 1 base, with 9 bases spanning the gap. This CDR3 is built from 13 residues. CDR1 GTSNPN and CDR2 SVGIG come from the germline V gene (reference sequence). The CDR3 nucleotides are TGTGCCTGGAGCCCGCGGTGGAACACTGAAGCTTTCTTT. The encoded protein is CAWSPRWNTEAFF.

The chain is built from TRBV7-8 and TRBJ2-1; TRBD2 agrees at 8 bases. V trimming: 0 bases; J trimming: 4 bases; junction bases outside the gene matches: 5. The CDR3 length is 16 residues. CDR1 is SGHVS and CDR2 is FQNEAQ in the germline V gene. The CDR3 nucleotides read TGTGCCAGCAGCTTAGCTCCCAGCGGGGGATACAATGAGCAGTTCTTC. It translates to CASSLAPSGGYNEQFF. Full variable domain (remainder filled in from reference TRBV7-8 and TRBJ2-1): GAGVSQSPRYKVAKRGQDVALRCDPISGHVSLFWYQQALGQGPEFLTYFQNEAQLDKSGLPSDRFFAERPEGSVSTLKIQRTQQEDSAVYLCASSLAPSGGYNEQFFGPGTRLTVL.

This chain connects TRBV28 to TRBJ2-7; D unclear. The CDR3 totals 12 residues. V lost 2 bases, J lost 1 base, and 3 bases lay in between. Germline values: CDR1 MDHEN, CDR2 SYDVKM. CDR3 amino acids: CASSLGSYEQYF. The DNA of the CDR3 is TGTGCCAGCAGTTTAGGGTCCTACGAGCAGTACTTC.

V and J are TRBV9 and TRBJ2-7; D gene ambiguous. V lost 10 bases, J lost 3 bases, and 17 bases lay in between. This CDR3 is built from 13 residues. CDR1 and CDR2 (germline): SGDLS, YYNGEE. The CDR3 nucleotides read TGTGCCGGCCCCCGTGGGGTAGGCTACGAGCAGTACTTC. It codes for CAGPRGVGYEQYF.

The rearrangement uses TRBV19 and TRBJ1-3; no reliable D call. Germline V gene data show CDR1 as LNHDA and CDR2 as SQIVND (reference sequence). The CDR3 totals 13 residues. Trimming pared 5 bases from V and 1 base from J, leaving 6 bases between. In nucleotides, the CDR3 is TGTGCCAGTAGTTCGCCTTCTGGAAACACCATATATTTT. It translates to CASSSPSGNTIYF.

This chain connects TRBV5-3 to TRBJ1-4; TRBD1 might be the D (6 bases). TRBV5-3 is treated as an ORF (open reading frame) with a function not yet certain. The CDR3 length is 13 residues. V was clipped by 5 bases and J by 6 bases, with 11 bases between them. The CDR3 DNA is TGTGCCAGAAGGCCGGGACAAGATGAAAAACTGTTTTTT. Protein sequence: CARRPGQDEKLFF.

V and J are TRBV21-1 and TRBJ1-2. TRBV21-1 is classified as a pseudogene. This CDR3 is 15 amino acids long. As DNA, the CDR3 is TGTGCCAGCTTCCCTCCCGTTGAGGCCTTTCGTGGCTACACCTTC. Encoded protein: CASFPPVEAFRGYTF.

The chain recombines TRBV30 with TRBJ2-2; no clear D gene. V was cut by 7 bases and J by 7 bases, with 16 bases left in between. CDR1 and CDR2 (germline): GTSNPN, SVGIG (reference sequence). The CDR3 consists of 13 residues. The CDR3 sequence: CAFTSIRNGELFF. The CDR3 nucleotides are TGTGCCTTCACATCCATCCGAAACGGGGAGCTGTTTTTT.

The chain combines TRBV30 with TRBJ1-1; unclear D gene. The CDR3 is made up of 13 amino acids. CDR1 GTSNPN and CDR2 SVGIG come from the germline V gene (reference sequence). V was trimmed by 5 bases and J by 1 base, leaving 11 bases between them. The CDR3 protein is CAWSRVTNTEAFF. DNA of the CDR3: TGTGCCTGGTCCCGGGTTACGAACACTGAAGCTTTCTTT.

This chain connects TRBV7-2 to TRBJ1-3, with D uncertain. There are 14 residues in the CDR3. The V gene's germline CDR1 is SGHTA and CDR2 FQGNSA. V lost 5 bases and J lost 4, with 12 bases in between. DNA for the CDR3: TGTGCCAGCAGCCTAAGTTTTGCCGGAAACACCATATATTTT. This encodes CASSLSFAGNTIYF.

The genes are TRBV25-1 and TRBJ1-2; D remains unclear. V was clipped by 0 bases and J by 2 bases, with 10 bases between them. In germline, CDR1 is MGHDK, CDR2 SYGVNS. The CDR3 contains 15 residues. In DNA, the CDR3 is TGTGCCAGCAGTGAATATAACGTCGTAAACTATGGCTACACCTTC. As protein: CASSEYNVVNYGYTF.

A few counts support this clone. The junction does not match germline at one end; this may be a read error. The V call is TRBV6-1, the J call TRBJ2-7, with D possibly TRBD1 on 5 matching bases. The V gene's germline CDR1 is MNHNS and CDR2 SASEGT. The CDR3 runs to 14 residues. The CDR3: CASREDRPAREQYF. Written as DNA, the CDR3 is TGTGCCAGCAGAGAAGACAGACCCGCGCGTGAGCAGTACTTC.

The gene calls are TRBV15 and TRBJ2-3, with TRBD2 matching over 10 bases. The CDR3 length is 18 residues. The germline V gene encodes CDR1 LNHNV and CDR2 YYDKDF (reference sequence). The V gene end was trimmed by 5 bases and the J gene end by 6 bases; junction bases not matched to a gene: 17. The CDR3 nucleotides read TGTGCCACCAGCTCCCCCTACGGGGGACTAGCGATAAGGGATACGCAGTATTTT. Amino acids: CATSSPYGGLAIRDTQYF.

The chain has TRBV6-6 and TRBJ2-1; 10 bases align to TRBD2. The CDR3 extends over 15 amino acids. The germline V gene has CDR1 MNHNY and CDR2 SVGAGI (reference sequence). V trimming: 6 bases; J trimming: 3 bases; junction bases outside the gene matches: 5. CDR3 loop: CASRTLAGDYNEQFF. In DNA, the CDR3 is TGTGCCAGCAGGACCCTAGCGGGGGACTACAATGAGCAGTTCTTC.

V usage is TRBV21-1 and J usage is TRBJ1-5; the table assigns TRBD1, which was not confirmed against the DNA. TRBV21-1 is deemed a pseudogene. The CDR3 is 17 amino acids. Here the CDR3 reads CASSKVLDRSVRQPQHF. As DNA, the CDR3 is TGTGCCAGCAGCAAAGTCTTGGACAGATCCGTCCGTCAGCCCCAGCATTTT.

This CDR3 reads CASSLGGSGANTQYF. The CDR3 region has the DNA TGTGCCAGCAGCTTAGGGGGTAGCGGGGCTAATACGCAGTATTTT. The gene calls are TRBV7-9 and TRBJ2-3; 8 bases line up with TRBD2. Per germline, CDR1 SEHNR and CDR2 FQNEAQ (reference sequence). The CDR3 has 15 residues. J was trimmed by 7 bases and V by 1 base; bases with no gene match: 7.

The chain uses TRBV12-3 or TRBV12-4 and TRBJ1-5, with D unclear. The CDR3 runs 13 residues. Trimming removed 3 bases from V and 7 bases from J, with 10 bases in between. CDR3 residues: CASSFEQPQPQHF. CDR3 DNA: TGTGCCAGCAGTTTTGAACAGCCGCAGCCCCAGCATTTT.

DNA for the CDR3: TGTGCCAGCAGCGCTACGACCCCGAACACCGGGGAGCTGTTTTTT. It translates to CASSATTPNTGELFF. The chain is built from TRBV9 and TRBJ2-2; no clear D. Germline CDR1 is SGDLS and CDR2 is YYNGEE. V gave up 3 bases and J gave up 0 bases, with 9 bases separating them. The CDR3 extends over 15 amino acids.

This chain connects TRBV24-1 to TRBJ2-1; TRBD2 aligns across 12 bases. Germline V gene data show CDR1 as KGHDR and CDR2 as SFDVKD. V was pared by 1 base and J by 8 bases, with 5 bases of the junction left unmatched. This CDR3 has 16 residues. CDR3: CATSDFASGGAYEQFF. The CDR3 DNA sequence: TGTGCCACCAGTGATTTCGCTAGCGGGGGGGCCTATGAGCAGTTCTTC.

The V call is TRBV28, the J call TRBJ1-1; the D is unclear. This CDR3 comprises 8 residues. CDR1 is MDHEN, CDR2 SYDVKM, per germline. The V end was cut by 8 bases, the J end by 8 bases, with 3 bases between. CDR3 amino acids: CASGEAFF. The CDR3 nucleotides are TGTGCCAGCGGCGAAGCTTTCTTT.

This chain links TRBV5-4 with TRBJ2-1; D perhaps matches TRBD2 (6 bases). Trimming took off 4 bases at V and 0 bases at J, with 11 bases between the two ends. CDR3 length: 15 amino acids. Germline CDR1 is SGHNT and CDR2 is YYREEE (reference sequence). This CDR3 is CASSETGDSYNEQFF. As DNA, the CDR3 is TGTGCCAGCAGCGAGACGGGGGACTCCTACAATGAGCAGTTCTTC.

V is TRBV10-2 and J is TRBJ2-5; D might be TRBD1 (6 bases). The germline CDR1 and CDR2 sequences are WSHSY and SAAADI. The CDR3 is made up of 14 amino acids. Trimming took 4 bases from V and 0 from J, leaving 9 bases between them. The CDR3 protein is CASSGRTDQETQYF. CDR3 nucleotide sequence: TGCGCCAGCAGTGGACGGACAGACCAAGAGACCCAGTACTTC.

The CDR3 coding sequence is TGTGCCAGCAGTTTCGGGACCACAGATACGCAGTATTTT. Translated: CASSFGTTDTQYF. This chain joins TRBV12-3 or TRBV12-4 and TRBJ2-3, with D tentatively TRBD1 or TRBD2 (5 bases each). V shed 3 bases and J shed 2 bases, with 6 bases lying between them. CDR3 length: 13 amino acids.

V gene TRBV7-9 combines with J gene TRBJ2-1; D call uncertain. The CDR3 runs 11 residues. Trimming stripped 6 bases from V and 3 bases from J, with 3 bases between. Germline V CDR1 and CDR2: SEHNR, FQNEAQ (reference sequence). CDR3 nucleotide sequence: TGTGCCAGCAGTGTCTACAATGAGCAGTTCTTC. It encodes CASSVYNEQFF.